This T cell receptor (beta chain) was sequenced in a study of blood T cell repertoires in COVID-19. This table comes from immunoSEQ multiplex PCR, and its TCRdb copy is limited to in-frame clones, with some not included. The sample holds roughly 150,000 clones; roughly 88% are singletons and the top ten take roughly 5%. Participants came from fewer than 25 US areas, aged about 18 to 95 years. Exposed enrollees had met someone with a PCR-confirmed or clinician-diagnosed COVID-19 case at some point within the 2 weeks before study entry. The TCR sequence derives from a man between 65 and 85 years old who had been exposed to COVID-19. Sequencing input: PBMCs or T cells enriched from blood (not recorded which).

The chain's CDR3 is CASSQKGSGYGYTF. The CDR3 DNA sequence: TGTGCCAGCAGTCAAAAGGGATCAGGGTATGGCTACACCTTC. The chain employs TRBV7-9 and TRBJ1-2, with a weak D call TRBD1 (5 bases). Germline CDR1 and CDR2: SEHNR and FQNEAQ (reference sequence). The CDR3 runs 14 residues. V was cut by 6 bases and J by 5 bases, with 16 bases left in between.